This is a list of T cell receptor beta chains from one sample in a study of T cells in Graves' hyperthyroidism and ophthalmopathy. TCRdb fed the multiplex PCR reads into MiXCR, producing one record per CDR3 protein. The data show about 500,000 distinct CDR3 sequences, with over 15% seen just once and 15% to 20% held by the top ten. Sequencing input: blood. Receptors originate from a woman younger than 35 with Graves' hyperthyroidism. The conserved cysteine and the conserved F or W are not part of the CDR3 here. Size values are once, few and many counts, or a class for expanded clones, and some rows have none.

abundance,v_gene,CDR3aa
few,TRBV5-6,ASSFTRSYNEQF
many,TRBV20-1,SARLLAGGEQY
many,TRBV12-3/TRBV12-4,ASSPQRAGETQY
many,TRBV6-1,ASSEAFSTDTQY
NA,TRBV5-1,ASSFGGWNTEAF
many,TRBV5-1,ASSFYRGDGTEAF
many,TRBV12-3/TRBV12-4,ASSFGLAVKIYEQY
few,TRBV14,ASSQDPVAGANPTDTQY
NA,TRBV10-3,AISNGLAGNEQF
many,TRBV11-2,ASSVGMGTEAF
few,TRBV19,ASSIRGSYGYT
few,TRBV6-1,ASNLGQAETQY